The 17 T cell receptor beta chains listed next were all sequenced from one sample in a study of brain T cells in children with intractable seizures (dated by TCRdb to the early 2020s). The method was the immunoSEQ multiplex PCR assay. This immuneACCESS table, as held by TCRdb, lists in-frame sequences with V and J called but not all clones. Of the missing ones, under half trace to an unresolved V gene in checked studies; the others have no known cause. The sample data list 340,000 or so clones, and roughly 93% of these were observed just once. The ten largest make up about 6% of the sample. Sample time point, as interpreted from the label and publication: blood from clinic visit 5 months post-surgery; TSC patient then seizure free. The material was peripheral blood, obtained approximately 5 months after surgery. The receptors come from a boy under two years old with tuberous sclerosis and intractable seizures.

This sequence joins TRBV20-1 and TRBJ2-3; TRBD2 aligns across 9 bases. V was clipped by 3 bases and J by 15 bases; unmatched bases: 7. Per the germline V gene, CDR1 is DFQATT and CDR2 is SNEGSKA (reference sequence). This CDR3 has 11 amino acids. The CDR3, as DNA: TGCAGTGCTAGTGGTCTAGCGGGGAGTTATTTT. It yields the protein CSASGLAGSYF.

A single count supports this clone. The chain employs TRBV18 and TRBJ1-1; D unclear. The CDR3 runs 20 residues. Trimming took off 3 bases at V and 0 bases at J, with 26 bases between the two ends. Germline V gene lookup returns CDR1 KGHSH and CDR2 LQKENI. The CDR3 sequence is CASSPHLFSQYLNMNTEAFF. The DNA of the CDR3 is TGTGCCAGCTCACCGCACCTCTTCTCGCAGTACCTAAACATGAACACTGAAGCTTTCTTT.

CDR3 coding DNA: TGTGCCAGCAGCGAAACGGTCTCCAGGACGGGATACTACGAGCAGTACTTC. Translating it yields CASSETVSRTGYYEQYF. The V gene is TRBV6-1, the J gene TRBJ2-7; perhaps TRBD2 as D (5 bases). Germline V gene data show CDR1 as MNHNS and CDR2 as SASEGT. The CDR3 sequence is 17 residues long. V lost 6 bases and J lost 3, with 24 bases in between.

This chain links TRBV2 with TRBJ2-7; D gene ambiguous. The V end was cut by 7 bases, the J end by 0 bases, with 7 bases between. Germline V gene sequence: CDR1 SNHLY, CDR2 FYNNEI. The CDR3 sequence is 12 residues long. The CDR3 DNA follows: TGTGCCAGCACGGCAGTCTCCTACGAGCAGTACTTC. Translated, it gives CASTAVSYEQYF.

This chain links TRBV29-1 with TRBJ1-1; D uncertain. The CDR3 covers 13 residues. With 0 bases removed from V and 11 bases from J, the gap between germline ends came to 16 bases. The germline CDR1 and CDR2 sequences are SQVTM and ANQGSEA. The DNA of the CDR3 is TGCAGCGTTGAAGACCAGCCCGGTAATCCTGCTTTCTTT. Its translation is CSVEDQPGNPAFF.

The chain uses TRBV19 and TRBJ1-2; no clear D gene. Germline CDR1 LNHDA, CDR2 SQIVND (reference sequence). The germline V and J ends were trimmed by 5 bases and 4 bases, with 17 bases remaining between them. This CDR3 comprises 15 residues. CDR3 sequence reads: CASSFLFPGGYGYTF. The DNA of the CDR3 is TGTGCCAGTAGTTTCCTGTTCCCGGGAGGCTATGGCTACACCTTC.

The V and J genes are TRBV5-4 and TRBJ2-5; TRBD1 or TRBD2 may be the D gene (5 bases each). Germline V CDR1 and CDR2: SGHNT, YYREEE (reference sequence). The length of the CDR3 is 14 residues. Between the trimmed V and J ends, which lost 2 bases and 5 bases, there was a span of 13 bases. The CDR3 here is CASSFGGRVETQYF. For the CDR3, the DNA is TGTGCCAGCAGCTTTGGAGGCAGGGTCGAGACCCAGTACTTC. The entire variable domain, with the rest obtained from reference TRBV5-4 and TRBJ2-5, is as follows: ETGVTQSPTHLIKTRGQQVTLRCSSQSGHNTVSWYQQALGQGPQFIFQYYREEENGRGNFPPRFSGLQFPNYSSELNVNALELDDSALYLCASSFGGRVETQYFGPGTRLLVL.

This chain uses TRBV24-1 with TRBJ2-7; maybe TRBD2 (7 bases). V gave up 4 bases and J gave up 7 bases, with 13 bases separating them. Germline CDR1 and CDR2: KGHDR and SFDVKD. The CDR3 totals 13 residues. CDR3 in DNA: TGTGCCACCAGTGAATTGGGGGGGCAGGAGCAGTACTTC. Protein sequence: CATSELGGQEQYF.

The chain couples TRBV18 to TRBJ2-5, with 7 nucleotides matching TRBD1. CDR3 size: 12 residues. The trim removed 4 bases at V and 5 bases at J, leaving 1 base unmatched. CDR1 and CDR2 from the germline V gene are KGHSH and LQKENI. The CDR3 spells CASSLQGETQYF. As DNA, the CDR3 is TGTGCCAGCTCACTACAGGGGGAGACCCAGTACTTC.

The chain uses TRBV5-1 and TRBJ2-3; TRBD2 agrees at 7 bases. The CDR3 runs to 17 residues. The J segment lost 0 bases and the V segment lost 3 bases, leaving 10 bases of the junction unmatched. The germline CDR1 and CDR2 sequences are SGHRS and YFSETQ. The CDR3 DNA is TGCGCCAGCAGCTCCTCTATCTTCGGGGGGAGCACAGATACGCAGTATTTT. Its translation: CASSSSIFGGSTDTQYF.

The gene calls are TRBV11-2 and TRBJ2-7; no definite D call. The CDR3 is 13 residues long. Per the germline V gene, CDR1 is SGHAT and CDR2 is FQNNGV. V lost 3 bases to trimming and J lost 3 bases, with 9 bases between them. CDR3 sequence reads: CASSLEGLYEQYF. Written as DNA, the CDR3 is TGTGCCAGCAGCTTGGAAGGCCTCTACGAGCAGTACTTC.

The chain links TRBV14 to TRBJ2-7; the match to TRBD1 covers 7 bases. The V gene's germline CDR1 is SGHDN and CDR2 FVKESK. Germline trimming cut 2 bases from V and 3 bases from J; bases unmatched to any gene: 4. This CDR3 comprises 14 residues. CDR3 sequence: CASSQLAGGYEQYF. The DNA for the CDR3 is TGTGCCAGCAGCCAACTGGCAGGGGGCTACGAGCAGTACTTC.

The rearrangement uses TRBV30 and TRBJ1-1, with TRBD1 as a possible D gene (5 bases). From germline, CDR1 is GTSNPN and CDR2 SVGIG (reference sequence). The V gene lost 3 bases and the J gene lost 1 base, with 18 bases spanning the gap. CDR3 length: 16 amino acids. Here the CDR3 reads CAWRTTGGIRNTEAFF. The CDR3 DNA reads TGTGCCTGGAGGACAACGGGGGGTATCAGGAACACTGAAGCTTTCTTT.

The gene calls are TRBV7-9 and TRBJ1-2, with D unclear. This CDR3 is 14 amino acids long. Germline CDR1 is SEHNR and CDR2 is FQNEAQ (reference sequence). The V end was cut by 3 bases, the J end by 6 bases, with 14 bases between. CDR3 loop: CASSFRGQQNGYTF. DNA for the CDR3: TGTGCCAGCAGCTTCCGTGGGCAGCAAAATGGCTACACCTTC.

This chain connects TRBV10-3 to TRBJ2-7, with 7 bases that match TRBD1. Germline trimming cut 4 bases from V and 3 bases from J; bases unmatched to any gene: 3. Germline CDR1 ENHRY, CDR2 SYGVKD. CDR3 size: 13 residues. This CDR3 reads CAISGDRGYEQYF. The CDR3 DNA is TGTGCCATCAGTGGGGACAGAGGCTACGAGCAGTACTTC.

This chain links TRBV5-1 with TRBJ2-3; weak D call: TRBD1 (6 bases). V was shortened by 4 bases and J by 4 bases, with 16 bases between the two germline ends. This CDR3 is built from 15 residues. The germline V gene encodes CDR1 SGHRS and CDR2 YFSETQ. The CDR3 nucleotides read TGCGCCAGCAGCGGAGTGGGGGCCGGCCCAGATACGCAGTATTTT. Residues: CASSGVGAGPDTQYF.

The chain couples TRBV6-6 to TRBJ2-5; maybe TRBD1 (5 bases). Trimming pared 4 bases from V and 5 bases from J, leaving 14 bases between. The length of the CDR3 is 14 residues. Germline assignment: CDR1 MNHNY and CDR2 SVGAGI (reference sequence). CDR3 in DNA: TGTGCCAGCAGTTTCCCCGGCAGGGTTGAGACCCAGTACTTC. Protein product: CASSFPGRVETQYF.